Sequencing of this TCR beta chain was carried out in a study of blood T cell repertoires in COVID-19. Overall study: Samples of COVID-19 (acute and convalescent) were obtained from the United States, Italy and Spain. The analysed material was cDNA or gDNA that came from T cells, B-cell-depleted T cells, or PBMCs.

Under the authors' procedure: Reference gene primers were amplified, and this amplification served to estimate nucleated cell counts. Sequencing used immunoSEQ multiplex PCR; TCRdb keeps in-frame clones, though not all of them. V and J calls and clone size are copied from that table; D and trimming were computed from the DNA. The sample shows some 100,000 clones, roughly nine tenths of them seen only once. Sequenced material: peripheral blood. This TCR was recovered from a woman aged 70-85 years with acute or convalescent COVID-19.

CDR3 in DNA: TGTGCCAGCAACCCCGGGACAGCTCCCTTACCTGAAGCTTTCTTT. Translation: CASNPGTAPLPEAFF. The gene calls are TRBV19 and TRBJ1-1, with TRBD1 matching over 7 bases. J gave up 6 bases and V 9 bases, and 16 bases lay outside the gene matches. CDR3 length: 15 amino acids. The germline V gene encodes CDR1 LNHDA and CDR2 SQIVND (reference sequence). The variable domain in full, with the rest retrieved from reference TRBV19 and TRBJ1-1, is DGGITQSPKYLFRKEGQNVTLSCEQNLNHDAMYWYRQDPGQGLRLIYYSQIVNDFQKGDIAEGYSVSREKKESFPLTVTSAQKNPTAFYLCASNPGTAPLPEAFFGQGTRLTVV.